The present TCR beta chain was sequenced within a study of T cells after yellow fever vaccination. Germline V gene sequence: CDR1 SGHTA, CDR2 FQGNSA. Between the trimmed V and J ends, which lost 8 bases and 6 bases, there was a span of 18 bases. This CDR3 is built from 14 residues. From the 5' RACE reads, TCRdb called clonotypes with MiXCR, one entry per CDR3 protein. The sample holds fewer than 350,000 distinct CDR3 sequences, over 8% seen once. This clonotype occurred a few times. This sequence was found in a young man who received the YFV17D yellow fever vaccine. V usage is TRBV7-2 and J usage is TRBJ2-3; D may match TRBD1 or TRBD2 (6 bases each). This specimen was PBMCs, taken on the day of the first yellow fever vaccination. The CDR3 sequence is CASRLSGGGDTQYF. CDR3 nucleotide sequence: TGTGCCAGCCGCCTCTCTGGAGGGGGTGATACGCAGTATTTT.